This paragraph covers one TCR beta chain sequence. What antigen it recognizes has not been identified. Base qualities are not at hand, and no much larger clone is one base apart. These data belong to a study of T cells in Graves' hyperthyroidism and ophthalmopathy (dated by TCRdb to between 2018 and 2020). About the investigation overall: Peripheral blood samples were taken at the time of initial diagnosis, prior to any treatment. TCR Vbeta CDR3 sequencing of roughly 140 peripheral blood samples (over 40 ophthalmopathy, roughly 72 hyperthyroidism and roughly 17 progressor patients) is reported in the paper. The study also compared thyroid tissue and blood T-cell repertoires from about six Graves' hyperthyroidism patients. Whether ophthalmopathy could be predicted prospectively was tested in an independent validation cohort made up of 18 to 20 hyperthyroidism patients plus 17 patients who later progressed to ophthalmopathy. For training and testing, the 100 or so patients in the discovery cohort were randomly divided in a 7:3 ratio. TCR V-J signatures able to tell the groups apart were searched for in a discovery cohort of 90 to 100 patients, of whom around 42 had Graves' ophthalmopathy and about 60 had stable Graves' hyperthyroidism. Once sampling was done, hyperthyroidism patients were given methimazole at a starting dose of 30 mg daily, whereas ophthalmopathy patients were given high-dose intravenous methylprednisolone.

Ophthalmopathy patients had moderately to severely active disease, Clinical Activity Score of at least 3, NOSPECS grade of at least 4, and duration under 3 months. Any patient with an uncontrolled infection, another autoimmune disease, pregnancy or lactation was excluded. Diagnoses relied on clinical symptoms, serum thyroxine and TRAb, thyroid ultrasound and orbital computed tomography. Ficoll-Paque density gradient centrifugation was used to isolate PBMCs from approximately 10 ml of fresh peripheral blood. Trizol reagent was used to extract total RNA, and RNA quality was then checked on an Agilent 2100 Bioanalyzer. The TCR beta CDR3 regions were amplified from RNA transcripts. For the first round of RT-PCR on the TCR CDR3, the HTBI primer set was used together with the Qiagen OneStep RT-PCR kit. A second multiplex PCR round built the libraries, followed by size selection and purification. Paired-end sequencing of the libraries was performed with 100 bp reads on an Illumina HiSeq2000. Processing in the source paper ran as follows. SOAPnuke was used to process the raw data, with reads discarded if the reads contained adapters or uncalled bases, had a mean Phred below 15, or lacked an exact constant-primer or identifier match. COPE v1.2.5 was used to merge the high-quality paired reads, and each unique nucleotide sequence was defined as a clonotype. Clonotypes were aligned to IMGT TRBV, TRBD and TRBJ reference segments using MiTCR v1.1. The analysis was restricted to V-J combinations with a frequency above 0.0001, which together covered 98% to 99.2% of the repertoires. A TCS score was defined as the ratio between F50 (clonal expansion) and ExV (chaos), using BLOSUM62-based TCRdist between CDR3 peptides within each V-J. Welch's t-statistics and random forest reduced 450 to 600 V-J features to about 12, which were used in a naive Bayes classifier (R e1071). Thyroid-blood repertoire similarity was quantified with the Morisita-Horn index. The raw public reads went through TCRdb reprocessing: fastp at Q25, MiXCR clone calling, in-frame beta chains kept. Every CDR3 protein is listed once, alongside the most common genes and DNA of its rows. None of the V and J calls come from the authors' own analysis; TCRdb made them. This sample has 640,000 or so distinct CDR3 sequences in its table, and roughly 14% of those were observed once. The ten largest clones capture around 4.5% of the sample.

Spanning cysteine to phenylalanine, the CDR3 consists of 13 amino acids. The read is trimmed to its CDR3 DNA, 39 bases read in frame from base 1. CDR1 and CDR2 were assigned from the germline V gene as SQVTM and ANQGSEA. V loses 4 bases of germline sequence and J loses 4 bases, and the interval between the two ends is 13 bases. Broader findings and caveats from the paper: No statistical method was used to set the sample size in advance, and investigators knew the group allocation. During validation, the model predicted progression to ophthalmopathy a median of approximately 7 months ahead of onset, with 60% to 71% sensitivity and more than 72% specificity. Most expanded thyroid clonotypes (frequency above 0.001) were also detected in blood, suggesting blood repertoires may reflect thyroid immune responses. A model built on a 13 V-J signature distinguished ophthalmopathy from stable hyperthyroidism, reaching 85% to 90% sensitivity and under 84% specificity in cross-validation and 80%/75% in testing.

In this chain, TRBV29-1 is recombined with TRBJ1-2; no confident D gene assignment can be made. This receptor was taken from a middle-aged woman with Graves' ophthalmopathy. The sequencing input was blood. The sequence in DNA is TGCAGCGTTGTTCCTACACCAGCCTATGGCTACACCTTC. It specifies CSVVPTPAYGYTF. The entire variable domain, with the stretches around the CDR3 drawn from the reference TRBV29-1 and TRBJ1-2 proteins, is SAVISQKPSRDICQRGTSLTIQCQVDSQVTMMFWYRQQPGQSLTLIATANQGSEATYESGFVIDKFPISRPNLTFSTLTVSNMSPEDSSIYLCSVVPTPAYGYTFGSGTRLTVV.